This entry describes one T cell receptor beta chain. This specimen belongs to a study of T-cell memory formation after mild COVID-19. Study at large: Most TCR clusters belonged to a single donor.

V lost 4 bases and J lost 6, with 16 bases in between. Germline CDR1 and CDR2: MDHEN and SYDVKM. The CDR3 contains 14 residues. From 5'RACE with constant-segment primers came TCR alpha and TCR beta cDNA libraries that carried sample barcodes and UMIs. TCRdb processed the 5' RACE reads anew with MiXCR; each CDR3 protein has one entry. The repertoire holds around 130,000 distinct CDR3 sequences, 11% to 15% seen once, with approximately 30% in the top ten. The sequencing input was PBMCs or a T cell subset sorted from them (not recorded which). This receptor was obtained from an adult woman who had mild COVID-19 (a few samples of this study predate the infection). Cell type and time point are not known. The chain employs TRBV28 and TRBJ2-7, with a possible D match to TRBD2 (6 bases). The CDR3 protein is CASSSGGEIREQYF. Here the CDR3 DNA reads TGTGCCAGCAGTTCCGGGGGAGAAATTCGCGAGCAGTACTTC.